This record looks at one TCR beta chain sequence and its context. This clone was detected a few times. The antigen it binds to is not known. Base qualities are missing; no much larger clone stands one base away. The sample belongs to a study of long-term antiretroviral therapy in people with HIV (dated 2022 in TCRdb). Context from the whole study: The earliest samples were collected approximately a decade before the 2015 WHO recommendation for immediate ART, a period when ART was typically delayed until CD4 counts fell. A retrospective serial study tested whether changes in peripheral blood TRB repertoire composition and diversity were associated with ART initiation and durable HIV suppression. From some 27 adults with confirmed HIV infection, the cohort provided approximately 210 cryopreserved PBMC samples, gathered serially across a mean of around six years (range 1-12). Among the approximately 30 participants with HIV, around 10 were female. No cross-contamination during QIAcube processing was seen in test extractions of a monoclonal T-cell line run alongside 30 or so polyclonal samples.

Inclusion was restricted to participants for whom at least one PBMC sample before ART initiation and at least two post-ART samples were available. Treatment was received in the United States of America by all participants with HIV. Before DNA extraction, cryopreserved samples containing roughly 1-11 million PBMC were thawed and washed. At the time of the earliest PBMC sample, participants with HIV were aged between roughly 20 and 54 years. Each participant contributed PBMC samples from 1-4 timepoints before ART initiation and 2-8 timepoints after ART initiation, with a median of 7 samples. Serial HIV viral load, CD4+ T-cell count, ART history and demographic data were obtained for every participant. Genomic DNA was extracted from unsorted PBMC with a Qiagen kit on a QIAcube, processed in batches of 12 samples. Sequencing of the TRB variable region was done with the immunoSEQ hsTCRB v3.0 assay at survey level resolution. The targeted TRB sequencing depth was about 40,000-50,000 T-cell genomes per sample. An Illumina MiSeq with a v3 150-cycle kit was used to sequence the pooled TRB libraries. In the source study's methods: Repertoire analysis ran in R within a reproducible Nextflow workflow covering QC, data transformation and analysis. LymphoSeq2, an R package for AIRR-Seq data exploration, was used to implement custom analyses. A handful of samples that yielded fewer than 5000 total TRB sequences were excluded, so that 150 to 200 HIV repertoires were analyzed. Among the 190 or so HIV repertoires that were kept, 59 were collected before ART initiation and roughly 130 were collected after ART initiation. Repertoires were downsampled to 5000 TRB nucleotide sequences, and summary statistics were averaged over 100 downsampling iterations. Only TRB sequences with CDR3 regions of at least seven amino acids were retained for analysis. Two measures captured diversity: a Shannon entropy-derived clonality score and the Gini coefficient. In the repertoire networks, any two of the top 5000 CDR3 amino acid sequences were linked whenever the two sequences differed by an edit distance of one. For TRB CDR3 amino acid sequences, antigen specificity groups and MHC restriction were predicted with GLIPH2. To flag known CMV, EBV, HIV or tissue antigen associations, CDR3 amino acid sequences were matched against VDJdb and McPAS-TCR. Pre-ART, post-ART and control groups were compared with Wilcoxon signed-rank tests and Holm-Bonferroni correction. As stored in TCRdb, this immuneACCESS dataset retains in-frame rearrangements with V and J assigned. A fraction of the clones does not appear; measured against another copy, unresolved V genes explain less than half of the discrepancy, and the remainder lacks a known reason. The V and J calls and clone size come from that table; D and trimming were worked out from the DNA. The sample contains roughly 14,000 clones, around 84% of them found a single time. Over 6% of the sample is in the top ten clones.

The full study reports these points: The repertoire was dominated across all time points by expanded TRB clones identified before ART initiation, although this dominance was seen to fluctuate and to decrease in many PLHIV after ART. Because cell numbers in pre-ART samples were limited, unsorted PBMC were profiled instead of sorted CD4+ and CD8+ T cells. Starting ART was linked to a significant rise in TRB diversity, yet even with long-term ART the diversity remained significantly lower than in transplant donor controls. Compared with controls, HIV repertoires had narrower CDR3 length ranges, and the network structure pointed to an antigen-experienced repertoire that shifted only slightly toward naive after ART. Since PBMC availability was limited, sequencing covered only the TCR beta chain, with no alpha chain pairing. The samples span the years 2004 to 2017, and the ART regimens used may be less effective than current regimens. Inferences about post-ART repertoire changes are limited because no data were available on ART adherence, viral resistance or therapy changes.

The source material was unsorted PBMCs, sampled 0.4 years after starting antiretroviral therapy. The sequence came from a man aged 25-40 years with HIV.

DNA sequence: TGTGCCAGCAGTGAGTGGAGCGGGGGCGGGGAGCTGTTTTTT. The translation is CASSEWSGGGELFF. The rearranged chain carries TRBV2 and TRBJ2-2; 8 nucleotides in the junction match TRBD2. The V end gives up 3 bases and the J end 7 bases, leaving 4 bases in the junction not matched to a gene. CDR1 and CDR2 were assigned from the germline V gene as SNHLY and FYNNEI. From the cysteine through the phenylalanine, the CDR3 covers 14 amino acids. The kept DNA is CDR3 alone, 42 bases in frame from the first base.